The 17 T cell receptor beta chains below all came from one sample that was sequenced in a study of brain metastases from non-small cell lung cancer. Assay: immunoSEQ multiplex PCR; the TCRdb copy retains only in-frame clones and omits some. The table shows approximately 2,100 clones, with roughly 87% occurring only once. Sequencing input: primary lung tumor tissue. These receptors all stem from a donor at least 40 years old with non-small cell lung cancer.

This chain joins TRBV5-4 and TRBJ1-2, with D possibly being TRBD1 (5 bases). The CDR3 is 16 residues long. Germline V gene data show CDR1 as SGHNT and CDR2 as YYREEE (reference sequence). Trimming took 2 bases from V and 4 from J, leaving 18 bases between them. The CDR3 nucleotides are TGTGCCAGCAGCTTCCTGGAAGGGGCCCTGGGCTATGGCTACACCTTC. It yields the protein CASSFLEGALGYGYTF. The complete variable domain, with remaining parts taken from reference TRBV5-4 and TRBJ1-2, reads ETGVTQSPTHLIKTRGQQVTLRCSSQSGHNTVSWYQQALGQGPQFIFQYYREEENGRGNFPPRFSGLQFPNYSSELNVNALELDDSALYLCASSFLEGALGYGYTFGSGTRLTVV.

The chain employs TRBV7-9 and TRBJ1-5; TRBD1 aligns across 9 bases. The CDR3 extends over 14 amino acids. V was pared by 4 bases and J by 5 bases, with 3 bases of the junction left unmatched. Germline loops: CDR1 SEHNR, CDR2 FQNEAQ (reference sequence). DNA for the CDR3: TGTGCCAGCAGCTCGACAGGGGGGGATCAGCCCCAGCATTTT. This translates into CASSSTGGDQPQHF.

The chain carries TRBV28 and TRBJ1-1; the D gene is possibly TRBD1 (5 bases). Germline V CDR1 and CDR2: MDHEN, SYDVKM. This CDR3 has 15 amino acids. V lost 4 bases to trimming and J lost 4 bases, with 16 bases between them. CDR3 amino acids: CASSYGGEGATEAFF. CDR3 nucleotide sequence: TGTGCCAGCAGTTATGGGGGGGAGGGAGCCACTGAAGCTTTCTTT.

This clone has just one count. V and J are TRBV28 and TRBJ1-2; the D gene is possibly TRBD1 (5 bases). V was shortened by 8 bases and J by 8 bases, with 18 bases between the two germline ends. The germline gives CDR1 MDHEN, CDR2 SYDVKM. The CDR3 has 13 residues. CDR3 coding DNA: TGTGCCAGCTCCGCCCGCAGGGATAGGGGCTACACCTTC. As protein: CASSARRDRGYTF.

This clone was observed once. Distinct nucleotide sequences in the sample also encode this CDR3. This chain's CDR3 is CASSPSPRVGAFF. The DNA of the CDR3 is TGTGCCAGCAGTCCCTCTCCCAGGGTTGGAGCTTTCTTT. The genes are TRBV14 and TRBJ1-1, with TRBD1 as a possible D gene (5 bases). The CDR3 has 13 residues. V was trimmed by 6 bases and J by 10 bases, leaving 18 bases between them. In germline, CDR1 is SGHDN, CDR2 FVKESK.

This chain uses TRBV4-3 with TRBJ2-5, with D possibly TRBD1 on 7 matching bases. Germline loops: CDR1 LGHNA, CDR2 YSLEER. The V end lost 2 bases, the J end lost 4 bases, and 17 bases lay between the germline ends. The CDR3 contains 16 residues. The CDR3 protein is CASSQQGGRNGETQYF. DNA of the CDR3: TGCGCCAGCAGCCAACAGGGGGGTAGGAATGGAGAGACCCAGTACTTC.

The V gene is TRBV28, the J gene TRBJ1-1; TRBD1 is a possible D gene (6 bases). V was pared by 7 bases and J by 10 bases, with 19 bases between. CDR1 and CDR2 from the germline V gene are MDHEN and SYDVKM. This CDR3 spans 13 amino acids. CDR3 sequence (DNA): TGTGCCAGCATAAACAGGGATGGTATTGTAGCTTTCTTT. Protein sequence: CASINRDGIVAFF.

V gene TRBV7-2 combines with J gene TRBJ2-7; perhaps TRBD2 as D (6 bases). Germline CDR1 and CDR2: SGHTA and FQGNSA. Trimming stripped 1 base from V and 2 bases from J, with 15 bases between. The CDR3 contains 16 residues. The CDR3 spells CASSLVNGRKAYEQYF. CDR3 bases: TGTGCCAGCAGCTTAGTCAACGGGAGAAAGGCCTACGAGCAGTACTTC.

Remarks on this clone: Other DNA sequences in this specimen translate into the identical CDR3. The rearrangement links TRBV6-5 to TRBJ2-1; D may be TRBD1 (6 bases). The CDR3 consists of 12 residues. Trimming shortened V by 6 bases and J by 5 bases, and 8 bases separated the two germline ends. The germline V gene has CDR1 MNHEY and CDR2 SVGAGI. DNA for the CDR3: TGTGCCAGCAGACAGGGAAACAATGAGCAGTTCTTC. Protein sequence: CASRQGNNEQFF.

The rearrangement joins TRBV10-3 to TRBJ2-7, with a possible D match to TRBD2 (7 bases). V was trimmed by 6 bases and J by 6 bases, leaving 12 bases between them. The CDR3 extends over 12 amino acids. The germline V gene has CDR1 ENHRY and CDR2 SYGVKD. CDR3: CAISSGEGEQYF. Here the CDR3 DNA reads TGTGCCATCAGCTCAGGGGAGGGCGAGCAGTACTTC.

As DNA, the CDR3 is TGTGCGTCCGCCAGGAGCCCGGGTGAGACCCAGTACTTC. This sequence encodes CASARSPGETQYF. V is TRBV7-2 and J is TRBJ2-5; D unresolved. Germline V gives CDR1 SGHTA, CDR2 FQGNSA. This CDR3 is built from 13 residues. Full variable domain (missing parts from reference TRBV7-2 and TRBJ2-5): GAGVSQSPSNKVTEKGKDVELRCDPISGHTALYWYRQSLGQGLEFLIYFQGNSAPDKSGLPSDRFSAERTGGSVSTLTIQRTQQEDSAVYLCASARSPGETQYFGPGTRLLVL.

This clone was recorded a few times. The CDR3 DNA follows: TGTGCCAGTAGGGACAGGGGCAGCTCGGATGGAAACACCATATATTTT. Translated: CASRDRGSSDGNTIYF. J is TRBJ1-3 and V is TRBV19; 9 bases map to TRBD1. Trimming at V came to 6 bases and at J to 3 bases, leaving 9 bases not matched to a gene. Germline CDR1 and CDR2: LNHDA and SQIVND (reference sequence). The CDR3 spans 16 residues.

The chain links TRBV3-1 (or the pseudogene TRBV3-2) to TRBJ2-1, with 7 bases identical to TRBD2. This CDR3 region has 16 residues. Germline-derived CDR1 and CDR2 are LGHDT and YNNKEL (reference sequence). J was trimmed by 0 bases and V by 6 bases; bases with no gene match: 8. For the CDR3, the DNA is TGTGCCAGCAGTCGCTCACGGGGGGACTCCTACAATGAGCAGTTCTTC. The encoded protein is CASSRSRGDSYNEQFF.

This rearrangement joins TRBV24-1 to TRBJ1-2; D unclear. Germline assignment: CDR1 KGHDR and CDR2 SFDVKD. Trimming took off 3 bases at V and 2 bases at J, with 9 bases between the two ends. The CDR3 is made up of 14 amino acids. CDR3 nucleotide sequence: TGTGCCACCAGTGATAGGCATACCAACTATGGCTACACCTTC. The encoded protein is CATSDRHTNYGYTF.

Concerning this clone itself: At one boundary the junction diverges from the germline segment, which might be a read error. V gene TRBV18 combines with J gene TRBJ2-2; 11 nucleotides line up with TRBD2. CDR1 and CDR2 (germline): KGHSH, LQKENI. The CDR3 is 19 amino acids. This CDR3 reads CASSPTDAIAGGNIGELFF. Written as DNA, the CDR3 is TGTGCCAGCTCACCAACCGACGCGATAGCGGGGGGGAACATCGGGGAGCTGTTTTTT.

The chain couples TRBV28 to TRBJ1-1; D ambiguous. Germline CDR1 reads MDHEN; CDR2 reads SYDVKM. V was trimmed by 6 bases and J by 3 bases, leaving 14 bases between them. The CDR3 runs 14 residues. For the CDR3, the DNA is TGTGCCAGCAGCCCCCGGATTATGGACACTGAAGCTTTCTTT. This codes for CASSPRIMDTEAFF.

This rearrangement joins TRBV9 to TRBJ1-5; possible D gene TRBD1, 5 bases. The V end lost 4 bases, the J end lost 0 bases, and 11 bases lay between the germline ends. CDR1 is SGDLS, CDR2 YYNGEE, per germline. The CDR3 spans 15 residues. The CDR3 sequence is CASSQGTYSNQPQHF. The CDR3 DNA reads as TGTGCCAGCAGCCAGGGAACCTATAGCAATCAGCCCCAGCATTTT.